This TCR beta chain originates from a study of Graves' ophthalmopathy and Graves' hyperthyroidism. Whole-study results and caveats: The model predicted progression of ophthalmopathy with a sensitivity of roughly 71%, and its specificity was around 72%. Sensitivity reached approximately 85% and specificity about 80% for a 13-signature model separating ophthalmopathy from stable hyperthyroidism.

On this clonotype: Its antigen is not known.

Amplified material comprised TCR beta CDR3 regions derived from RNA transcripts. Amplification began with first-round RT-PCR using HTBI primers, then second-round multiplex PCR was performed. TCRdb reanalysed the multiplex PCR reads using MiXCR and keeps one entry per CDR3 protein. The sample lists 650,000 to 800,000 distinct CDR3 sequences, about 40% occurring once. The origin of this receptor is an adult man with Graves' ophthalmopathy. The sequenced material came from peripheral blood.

CDR3 in DNA: TGCAGCGTTGACAGGTCGGGTAGAACCGGGGAGCTGTTTTTT. Protein: CSVDRSGRTGELFF. The rearrangement joins TRBV29-1 to TRBJ2-2; no firm D call. CDR3 length: 14 amino acids. Deletions cut 3 bases from V and 5 bases from J, with 13 bases between. CDR1 is SQVTM, CDR2 ANQGSEA, per germline.